Below are 30 T cell receptor beta chains sequenced from a single sample in a study of CD8 T cells in Susac syndrome. The authors reverse transcribed roughly 0.45 to 1 ug RNA with random hexamers. TCRdb itself ran the immunoSEQ multiplex PCR reads through MiXCR, one entry per CDR3 protein. The sample contains 150,000 or so distinct CDR3 sequences, roughly 95% of which appear only once. The specimen was CD4+ T cells from PBMCs. The origin of the receptors is a human donor with multiple sclerosis.

The V call is TRBV7-9, the J call TRBJ1-2; no clear D. The CDR3 sequence is 13 residues long. Germline V gene lookup returns CDR1 SEHNR and CDR2 FQNEAQ (reference sequence). V was cut by 6 bases and J by 3 bases, with 11 bases left in between. Here the CDR3 DNA reads TGTGCCAGCAGACTCGACGGTTACTATGGCTACACCTTC. Translating it yields CASRLDGYYGYTF.

CDR3 in amino acids: CASTWGRSSPLHF. The CDR3, as DNA: TGTGCCAGCACCTGGGGGAGGAGTTCACCCCTCCACTTT. This chain links TRBV27 with TRBJ1-6; D is possibly TRBD1 (5 bases). CDR3 size: 13 residues. Germline lookup yields CDR1 MNHEY and CDR2 SMNVEV (reference sequence). Deletions cut 7 bases from V and 9 bases from J, with 13 bases between.

This chain connects TRBV3-1 to TRBJ1-2; D perhaps matches TRBD1 (6 bases). Germline V gives CDR1 LGHDT, CDR2 YNNKEL (reference sequence). V lost 4 bases and J 2 bases, leaving 11 bases between the germline ends. The CDR3 is 14 residues long. The chain's CDR3 is CASSRQETNYGYTF. The CDR3 nucleotides read TGTGCCAGCAGCCGACAGGAGACCAACTATGGCTACACCTTC.

V usage is TRBV3-1 and J usage is TRBJ2-7; no reliable D call. CDR1 is LGHDT and CDR2 is YNNKEL in the germline V gene (reference sequence). There are 13 residues in the CDR3. V was cut by 5 bases and J by 3 bases, with 11 bases left in between. CDR3 amino acids: CASSGRLGYEQYF. As DNA, the CDR3 is TGTGCCAGCAGCGGACGCTTGGGCTACGAGCAGTACTTC.

The chain employs TRBV3-1 and TRBJ1-3; D remains ambiguous. In germline, CDR1 is LGHDT, CDR2 YNNKEL (reference sequence). V lost 1 base and J lost 2, with 12 bases in between. This CDR3 region has 16 residues. CDR3 DNA sequence: TGTGCCAGCAGCCAAGGCTTTCGGGTCACTGGAAACACCATATATTTT. It specifies CASSQGFRVTGNTIYF.

The chain carries TRBV3-1 and TRBJ2-2, with D maybe TRBD2 (6 bases). Deletions cut 3 bases from V and 4 bases from J, with 12 bases between. CDR1 is LGHDT, CDR2 YNNKEL, per germline (reference sequence). The CDR3 is 15 amino acids. The CDR3 nucleotides read TGTGCCAGCAGCCACCGGGAGTTGATCACCGGGGAGCTGTTTTTT. This encodes CASSHRELITGELFF.

This sequence joins TRBV20-1 and TRBJ1-4, with D possibly matching TRBD1 (5 bases). The CDR3 length is 12 residues. The V gene's germline CDR1 is DFQATT and CDR2 SNEGSKA (reference sequence). V lost 7 bases, J lost 4 bases, and 10 bases lay in between. DNA of the CDR3: TGCAGTGGCAGGGCCCATAATGAAAAACTGTTTTTT. Translation gives CSGRAHNEKLFF.

V and J are TRBV4-1 and TRBJ1-5; no clear D. The germline CDR1 and CDR2 sequences are MGHRA and YSYEKL. V lost 4 bases to trimming and J lost 2 bases, with 9 bases between them. The CDR3 runs to 14 residues. CDR3 DNA sequence: TGCGCCAGCAGCCTCCTTGGGGGCAATCAGCCCCAGCATTTT. It translates to CASSLLGGNQPQHF.

This chain uses TRBV7-9 with TRBJ2-2, with 9 bases fitting TRBD2. CDR1 and CDR2 from the germline V gene are SEHNR and FQNEAQ (reference sequence). The J segment lost 1 base and the V segment lost 5 bases, leaving 11 bases of the junction unmatched. The CDR3 covers 18 residues. CDR3 protein: CASSPGIAGVRNTGELFF. The CDR3 region has the DNA TGTGCCAGCAGCCCCGGGATAGCGGGAGTGAGGAACACCGGGGAGCTGTTTTTT.

A single count supports this clonotype. DNA of the CDR3: TGTGCCAGCAGCCAGTTGAGGGAAGAGACCCAGTACTTC. Protein: CASSQLREETQYF. The chain employs TRBV3-1 and TRBJ2-5, with D possibly TRBD2 on 5 matching bases. The CDR3 contains 13 residues. Trimming cost V 3 bases and J 3 bases, with 8 bases left between them. Germline CDR1 reads LGHDT; CDR2 reads YNNKEL (reference sequence).

This clonotype was picked up one time. The chain recombines TRBV20-1 with TRBJ2-4; D is unresolved. The CDR3 is 14 residues long. The germline V gene has CDR1 DFQATT and CDR2 SNEGSKA (reference sequence). Between the trimmed V and J ends, which lost 2 bases and 0 bases, there was a span of 8 bases. The DNA of the CDR3 is TGCAGTGCTAGAAAGGGTCCAGCCAAAAACATTCAGTACTTC. Protein product: CSARKGPAKNIQYF.

The V gene is TRBV20-1, the J gene TRBJ2-7, with a tentative D call TRBD2 (6 bases). The germline V gene encodes CDR1 DFQATT and CDR2 SNEGSKA (reference sequence). Trimming pared 5 bases from V and 6 bases from J, leaving 20 bases between. This CDR3 comprises 14 residues. The CDR3 spells CSASKDYVPPEQYF. The CDR3 bases are TGCAGTGCTTCAAAGGACTATGTGCCACCCGAGCAGTACTTC.

In its sample, this clonotype was seen a few times. The chain uses TRBV30 and TRBJ2-1; D possibly corresponds to TRBD2 (6 bases). This CDR3 has 14 amino acids. CDR1 and CDR2 (germline): GTSNPN, SVGIG (reference sequence). Trimming removed 4 bases from V and 9 bases from J, with 19 bases in between. The CDR3 DNA reads as TGTGCCTGGAAAGTGAGACTAGAATTGTCTGAGCAGTTCTTC. Protein sequence: CAWKVRLELSEQFF.

The V gene is TRBV6-1, the J gene TRBJ2-3, with 7 bases that match TRBD2. CDR3 length: 17 residues. V lost 5 bases to trimming and J lost 2 bases; unmatched junction nucleotides: 13. Germline assignment: CDR1 MNHNS and CDR2 SASEGT. The CDR3 spells CASSRTGQRGPTDTQYF. Written as DNA, the CDR3 is TGTGCCAGCAGTCGAACCGGTCAGCGGGGACCCACAGATACGCAGTATTTT.

To note about this clonotype: As the CDR3 is not closed by the conserved phenylalanine or tryptophan, this likely results from a read error. This rearrangement joins TRBV29-1 to TRBJ2-5, with 8 positions matching TRBD2. This CDR3 has 12 residues. V shed 7 bases and J 2 bases; nucleotides not matched to a gene: 3. The germline V gene encodes CDR1 SQVTM and CDR2 ANQGSEA. CDR3 nucleotides: TGCAGCGCGCGGGAGGCGCAAGAGACCCAGTACCTC. The encoded protein is CSAREAQETQYL.

The chain carries TRBV3-1 and TRBJ1-1, with a tentative D call TRBD1 (6 bases). The CDR3 length is 13 residues. V gave up 6 bases and J gave up 12 bases, with 20 bases separating them. Germline CDR1 LGHDT, CDR2 YNNKEL (reference sequence). CDR3 coding DNA: TGTGCCAGCAGTATCCACGCCCAGGGGAATACTTTCTTT. This encodes CASSIHAQGNTFF.

This rearrangement joins TRBV29-1 to TRBJ2-3; D unresolved. This CDR3 is built from 12 residues. In germline, CDR1 is SQVTM, CDR2 ANQGSEA. The V and J ends lost 6 bases and 0 bases respectively, with 7 bases between them. In DNA form, the CDR3 reads TGCAGCGTAGGCTCTAGCACAGATACGCAGTATTTT. It encodes CSVGSSTDTQYF.

J is TRBJ2-5 and V is TRBV7-2; D gene ambiguous. This CDR3 spans 14 amino acids. Trimming left V 3 bases short and J 5 bases short, with 13 bases between. Germline loops: CDR1 SGHTA, CDR2 FQGNSA. The CDR3 sequence: CASSFKSFRETQYF. The CDR3 bases are TGTGCCAGCAGCTTTAAAAGCTTTCGGGAGACCCAGTACTTC.

The rearrangement uses TRBV11-1 and TRBJ2-2; TRBD2 matches at 11 bases. The CDR3 is 15 residues long. The V gene end was trimmed by 5 bases and the J gene end by 5 bases; junction bases not matched to a gene: 4. Germline-derived CDR1 and CDR2 are SGHAT and FQDESV (reference sequence). The CDR3 here is CASSPIAGGTGELFF. CDR3 nucleotides: TGTGCCAGCAGCCCGATAGCGGGAGGGACCGGGGAGCTGTTTTTT. The full variable domain, rest sourced from reference TRBV11-1 and TRBJ2-2, is EAEVAQSPRYKITEKSQAVAFWCDPISGHATLYWYRQILGQGPELLVQFQDESVVDDSQLPKDRFSAERLKGVDSTLKIQPAELGDSAMYLCASSPIAGGTGELFFGEGSRLTVL.

This rearrangement joins TRBV6-5 to TRBJ2-5; D gene unclear. This CDR3 spans 16 amino acids. CDR1 is MNHEY, CDR2 SVGAGI, per germline. V was trimmed by 0 bases and J by 4 bases, leaving 15 bases between them. CDR3 in amino acids: CASSYSNHPVGETQYF. DNA of the CDR3: TGTGCCAGCAGTTACTCGAACCATCCGGTCGGAGAGACCCAGTACTTC.

V usage is TRBV7-2 and J usage is TRBJ1-2; D is unresolved. Per germline, CDR1 SGHTA and CDR2 FQGNSA. There are 14 residues in the CDR3. V was pared by 1 base and J by 7 bases, with 13 bases between. The CDR3 nucleotides are TGTGCCAGCAGCTTAGAATGGACTTCGGGTGGCTACACCTTC. It is translated as CASSLEWTSGGYTF. Based on the CDR3 plus reference TRBV7-2 and TRBJ1-2, the full variable domain is GAGVSQSPSNKVTEKGKDVELRCDPISGHTALYWYRQSLGQGLEFLIYFQGNSAPDKSGLPSDRFSAERTGGSVSTLTIQRTQQEDSAVYLCASSLEWTSGGYTFGSGTRLTVV.

The J gene is TRBJ1-1, the V gene TRBV27; no reliable D call. From germline, CDR1 is MNHEY and CDR2 SMNVEV (reference sequence). The ends were cut back, 1 base at V and 1 base at J, with 16 bases in the middle. The CDR3 covers 17 residues. The chain's CDR3 is CASSLLNGRLSNTEAFF. Written as DNA, the CDR3 is TGTGCCAGCAGTTTATTAAACGGCAGGCTCTCGAACACTGAAGCTTTCTTT.

The chain is built from TRBV7-9 and TRBJ2-5, with D hard to call. Germline CDR1 is SEHNR and CDR2 is FQNEAQ (reference sequence). CDR3 length: 16 residues. V lost 5 bases and J lost 7, with 23 bases in between. In nucleotides, the CDR3 is TGTGCCAGCAGCAGACCCTCAGCAGAGAAACGGAGGACCCAGTACTTC. Its protein is CASSRPSAEKRRTQYF.

The chain joins TRBV20-1 to TRBJ1-1, with D perhaps TRBD1 (6 bases). The germline V gene encodes CDR1 DFQATT and CDR2 SNEGSKA (reference sequence). This CDR3 is built from 14 residues. V was clipped by 5 bases and J by 4 bases, with 17 bases between them. The CDR3: CSAGGGYFGTEAFF. CDR3 DNA sequence: TGCAGTGCTGGAGGGGGATACTTTGGCACTGAAGCTTTCTTT.

CDR3 loop: CASSPRRSGPYEQYF. CDR3 nucleotides: TGTGCCAGCAGCCCACGACGATCCGGGCCCTACGAGCAGTACTTC. V is TRBV7-2 and J is TRBJ2-7, with D uncertain. This CDR3 region has 15 residues. Germline CDR1 and CDR2: SGHTA and FQGNSA. V was cut by 5 bases and J by 2 bases, with 16 bases left in between.

This chain uses TRBV28 with TRBJ2-1; weak D call: TRBD1 (6 bases). Germline V CDR1 and CDR2: MDHEN, SYDVKM. V lost 7 bases and J lost 12, with 22 bases in between. The CDR3 loop spans 14 amino acids. The CDR3 sequence: CASIYQGPPFVQFF. DNA for the CDR3: TGTGCCAGCATCTACCAGGGGCCCCCCTTTGTGCAGTTCTTC.

The genes are TRBV28 and TRBJ1-1; possible D gene TRBD1, 6 bases. The CDR3 covers 14 residues. From germline, CDR1 is MDHEN and CDR2 SYDVKM. Trimming removed 7 bases from V and 5 bases from J, with 17 bases in between. The CDR3 DNA is TGTGCCAGCACCCCTGGGACATTGAGGACTGAAGCTTTCTTT. This translates into CASTPGTLRTEAFF.

V usage is TRBV5-1 and J usage is TRBJ1-3; no clear D. Germline CDR1 SGHRS, CDR2 YFSETQ. The germline V and J ends were trimmed by 0 bases and 2 bases, with 3 bases remaining between them. This CDR3 contains 13 residues. CDR3 in amino acids: CASSLDAGNTIYF. CDR3 nucleotide sequence: TGCGCCAGCAGCTTGGACGCTGGAAACACCATATATTTT.

The chain uses TRBV7-2 and TRBJ2-2; 9 bases fit TRBD2. CDR1 is SGHTA, CDR2 FQGNSA, per germline. Trimming removed 10 bases from V and 6 bases from J; junction bases left unmatched: 9. The CDR3 consists of 14 residues. The CDR3, as DNA: TGTGCCAACCGAGCGGGAGGAGGCCCCGGGGAGCTGTTTTTT. This gives the protein CANRAGGGPGELFF. Full variable domain (remainder filled in from reference TRBV7-2 and TRBJ2-2): GAGVSQSPSNKVTEKGKDVELRCDPISGHTALYWYRQSLGQGLEFLIYFQGNSAPDKSGLPSDRFSAERTGGSVSTLTIQRTQQEDSAVYLCANRAGGGPGELFFGEGSRLTVL.

This chain joins TRBV19 and TRBJ1-2, with 8 bases identical to TRBD1. Trimming removed 6 bases from V and 4 bases from J; junction bases left unmatched: 7. The CDR3 is made up of 14 amino acids. The germline V gene has CDR1 LNHDA and CDR2 SQIVND (reference sequence). Here the CDR3 DNA reads TGTGCCAGTAGGGACAGGGATCGGGCCTATGGCTACACCTTC. Residues: CASRDRDRAYGYTF.